This TCR beta chain derives from a study of immune cell composition in non-small cell lung cancer. Study overall: Lung adenocarcinoma or squamous carcinoma made up most tumours. Broader study findings: Clones >0.5% enriched in tumour were rarer in adenocarcinoma (roughly 35%) than squamous (around 75%). Dominant in vivo tumour-associated clones were not shown to share tumour-reactive sequences.

This clone was found a few times. Its antigen is as yet unknown. Some clones are missing from TCRdb's copy, which holds only in-frame ones; the method was immunoSEQ multiplex PCR. The data show about 3,400 clones, around 84% seen once. Normal lung sampling was at least 3 cm from the tumour, as distant as possible. The CDR3 runs to 13 residues. Germline V gene lookup returns CDR1 SGHTA and CDR2 FQGTGA. The V end lost 1 base, the J end lost 4 bases, and 7 bases lay between the germline ends. Sequenced sample: non-adjacent lung tissue. This clonotype was obtained from a human donor with non-small cell lung cancer. The chain uses TRBV7-3 and TRBJ1-2, with D uncertain. CDR3 sequence reads: CASSLKPSYGYTF. CDR3 coding DNA: TGTGCCAGCAGCTTAAAGCCAAGCTATGGCTACACCTTC.